Below, 23 T cell receptor beta chains from the same sample are listed, as sequenced in a study of OX40 agonist ivuxolimab in advanced cancers. Here immunoSEQ multiplex PCR was the method, and the copy in TCRdb shows in-frame clones only, minus some. The sample shows about 20,000 clones, approximately 72% of them seen only once. Specimen: CD4+ or CD8+ T cells sorted from blood, collected in a trial of the OX40 agonist ivuxolimab. Every receptor here comes from an adult with an advanced solid tumor such as melanoma, head and neck, liver or kidney cancer.

The genes are TRBV30 and TRBJ1-5, with 7 bases fitting TRBD1. J gave up 7 bases and V 4 bases, and 7 bases lay outside the gene matches. CDR3 length equals 13 residues. Germline V gives CDR1 GTSNPN, CDR2 SVGIG (reference sequence). The CDR3 region has the DNA TGTGCCTGGACCCCAGGGGGTGTACAGCCCCAGCATTTT. This encodes CAWTPGGVQPQHF.

J is TRBJ1-5 and V is TRBV7-8, with D perhaps matching TRBD1 (5 bases). Looked up from germline, CDR1 is SGHVS and CDR2 is FQNEAQ. CDR3 length equals 18 residues. V dropped 5 bases and J dropped 0 bases, with 20 bases sitting between them. The CDR3 protein is CASSKGGWTRFSNQPQHF. The CDR3 nucleotides read TGTGCCAGCAGCAAAGGAGGGTGGACACGATTTAGCAATCAGCCCCAGCATTTT.

A single count supports this clone. V gene TRBV29-1 combines with J gene TRBJ2-1; D ambiguous. The V gene lost 1 base and the J gene lost 3 bases, with 19 bases spanning the gap. Germline V gives CDR1 SQVTM, CDR2 ANQGSEA. This CDR3 comprises 17 residues. CDR3 in amino acids: CSVEGELDFKNYNEQFF. CDR3 DNA: TGCAGCGTTGAAGGGGAATTAGACTTTAAAAACTACAATGAGCAGTTCTTC.

The chain links TRBV2 to TRBJ1-5; 12 bases agree with TRBD1. Germline loops: CDR1 SNHLY, CDR2 FYNNEI. The CDR3 length is 15 residues. Trimming at V came to 5 bases and at J to 6 bases, leaving 5 bases not matched to a gene. CDR3 loop: CASSPGQGAGQPQHF. In nucleotides, the CDR3 is TGTGCCAGCAGTCCGGGACAGGGGGCGGGTCAGCCCCAGCATTTT.

The CDR3, as DNA: TGTGCCAGTAATTCGGTGCGGGGTGGCGACACCGGGGAGCTGTTTTTT. Its protein is CASNSVRGGDTGELFF. The chain employs TRBV19 and TRBJ2-2; D perhaps matches TRBD2 (6 bases). Looked up from germline, CDR1 is LNHDA and CDR2 is SQIVND (reference sequence). The V end was cut by 7 bases, the J end by 3 bases, with 18 bases between. This CDR3 has 16 amino acids.

This clone was observed a handful of times. CDR3 loop: CASSAGTGNTEAFF. CDR3 DNA sequence: TGTGCCAGCAGTGCCGGGACCGGGAACACTGAAGCTTTCTTT. J is TRBJ1-1 and V is TRBV25-1; possibly TRBD1 for D (5 bases). The CDR3 totals 14 residues. V was pared by 4 bases and J by 1 base, with 10 bases between. Germline CDR1 MGHDK, CDR2 SYGVNS.

The V gene is TRBV9, the J gene TRBJ1-5; D uncertain. This CDR3 comprises 15 residues. The germline CDR1 and CDR2 sequences are SGDLS and YYNGEE. The ends were cut back, 2 bases at V and 5 bases at J, with 14 bases in the middle. CDR3 bases: TGTGCCAGCAGCGTGGATCCGGGCCTTTATCAGCCCCAGCATTTT. Its translation: CASSVDPGLYQPQHF. The variable domain in full, completed from reference TRBV9 and TRBJ1-5, reads DSGVTQTPKHLITATGQRVTLRCSPRSGDLSVYWYQQSLDQGLQFLIQYYNGEERAKGNILERFSAQQFPDLHSELNLSSLELGDSALYFCASSVDPGLYQPQHFGDGTRLSIL.

The chain has TRBV15 and TRBJ2-1, with D uncertain. From germline, CDR1 is LNHNV and CDR2 YYDKDF (reference sequence). The V gene lost 1 base and the J gene lost 9 bases, with 13 bases spanning the gap. The CDR3 totals 14 residues. In DNA form, the CDR3 reads TGTGCCACCAGCAGAGGGTCTCAACTACCTGAGCAGTTCTTC. Amino acid sequence: CATSRGSQLPEQFF. Using reference TRBV15 and TRBJ2-1 for the parts outside the CDR3, the full variable domain is DAMVIQNPRYQVTQFGKPVTLSCSQTLNHNVMYWYQQKSSQAPKLLFHYYDKDFNNEADTPDNFQSRRPNTSFCFLDIRSPGLGDTAMYLCATSRGSQLPEQFFGPGTRLTVL.

By share, this clone counts as medium-sized. The chain carries TRBV7-6 and TRBJ2-7; 7 bases are shared with TRBD1. The ends lost 5 bases at V and 2 bases at J; junction bases unmatched: 3. The CDR3 is made up of 13 amino acids. Germline V gene data show CDR1 as SGHVS and CDR2 as FNYEAQ. CDR3 nucleotide sequence: TGTGCCAGCAGCCGGACAGGCACCTACGAGCAGTACTTC. This encodes CASSRTGTYEQYF.

The chain uses TRBV9 and TRBJ2-7, with TRBD1 as a possible D gene (6 bases). The CDR3 runs 16 residues. Per the germline V gene, CDR1 is SGDLS and CDR2 is YYNGEE. V lost 2 bases and J lost 1, with 16 bases in between. DNA for the CDR3: TGTGCCAGCAGCGTTAACCGGGACACACTATCCTACGAGCAGTACTTC. This translates into CASSVNRDTLSYEQYF.

The chain has TRBV7-2 and TRBJ2-7, with 15 bases lining up with TRBD2. Germline values: CDR1 SGHTA, CDR2 FQGNSA. There are 15 residues in the CDR3. V lost 5 bases, J lost 5 bases, and 4 bases stayed unmatched. The CDR3 spells CASSGLAGGQDEQYF. Written as DNA, the CDR3 is TGTGCCAGCAGCGGACTAGCGGGGGGGCAAGACGAGCAGTACTTC.

The rearrangement joins TRBV5-4 to TRBJ1-2; 9 nucleotides agree with TRBD1. The CDR3 contains 14 residues. The J segment lost 6 bases and the V segment lost 4 bases, leaving 7 bases of the junction unmatched. Germline loops: CDR1 SGHNT, CDR2 YYREEE (reference sequence). CDR3 loop: CASSEAQGADGYTF. In nucleotides, the CDR3 is TGTGCCAGCAGCGAGGCACAGGGGGCTGATGGCTACACCTTC.

This clone was recorded once. The chain uses TRBV19 and TRBJ1-3; 8 bases are a match to TRBD1. Trimming took 9 bases from V and 0 from J; bases not matched to a gene: 10. CDR3 size: 16 residues. Germline V CDR1 and CDR2: LNHDA, SQIVND (reference sequence). CDR3 bases: TGTGCCAGCCTGAGACAGGGGACCATCTCTGGAAACACCATATATTTT. Translated: CASLRQGTISGNTIYF. Combining the CDR3 with reference TRBV19 and TRBJ1-3 gives the whole variable domain DGGITQSPKYLFRKEGQNVTLSCEQNLNHDAMYWYRQDPGQGLRLIYYSQIVNDFQKGDIAEGYSVSREKKESFPLTVTSAQKNPTAFYLCASLRQGTISGNTIYFGEGSWLTVV.

This sequence joins TRBV19 and TRBJ2-5, with D perhaps being TRBD1 or TRBD2 (5 bases each). The ends were cut back, 6 bases at V and 0 bases at J, with 14 bases in the middle. The CDR3 covers 15 residues. Per the germline V gene, CDR1 is LNHDA and CDR2 is SQIVND (reference sequence). The DNA of the CDR3 is TGTGCCAGTAGCGACAGTGCTAGCAACCAAGAGACCCAGTACTTC. Residues: CASSDSASNQETQYF.

A single count supports this clone. The CDR3 DNA sequence: TGTGCCAGCAGCTTAATAGACGGAAATTCACCCCTCCACTTT. It encodes CASSLIDGNSPLHF. The V and J genes are TRBV7-9 and TRBJ1-6; D unresolved. The CDR3 loop spans 14 amino acids. The V and J ends lost 2 bases and 7 bases respectively, with 9 bases between them. CDR1 is SEHNR and CDR2 is FQNEAQ in the germline V gene (reference sequence).

This clone was recorded a few times. The chain links TRBV10-3 to TRBJ1-1, with 7 bases fitting TRBD1. The CDR3 totals 15 residues. In germline, CDR1 is ENHRY, CDR2 SYGVKD. The V segment lost 2 bases and the J segment 1 base; nucleotides outside the gene matches: 4. The CDR3 DNA is TGTGCCATCAGTGAGAGGGACAGCCCGAACACTGAAGCTTTCTTT. Translating gives CAISERDSPNTEAFF.

The CDR3 DNA sequence: TGTGCCAGCAGTCCGGCAGGGCCTGTCGAGCAGTACTTC. This codes for CASSPAGPVEQYF. The chain links TRBV27 to TRBJ2-7; D is perhaps TRBD1 (5 bases). The CDR3 runs to 13 residues. Trimming removed 5 bases from V and 6 bases from J, with 14 bases in between. Germline CDR1 MNHEY, CDR2 SMNVEV (reference sequence).

In DNA, the CDR3 is TGCGCCAGCAGTCAGGACAGGGGTTATGGAAACACCATATATTTT. The encoded protein is CASSQDRGYGNTIYF. The chain couples TRBV5-1 to TRBJ1-3; 9 bases line up with TRBD1. CDR3 size: 15 residues. Germline V CDR1 and CDR2: SGHRS, YFSETQ. Trimming at V came to 5 bases and at J to 3 bases, leaving 6 bases not matched to a gene.

This clone was detected a few times. This chain joins TRBV6-1 and TRBJ2-7; D not certain. The CDR3 spans 14 residues. The V end lost 4 bases, the J end lost 2 bases, and 12 bases lay between the germline ends. Germline CDR1 MNHNS, CDR2 SASEGT. For the CDR3, the DNA is TGTGCCAGCAGTGGGGCGACACTCCCCTACGAGCAGTACTTC. Translation gives CASSGATLPYEQYF.

V gene TRBV7-3 combines with J gene TRBJ1-1; D remains ambiguous. CDR3 length: 14 amino acids. From germline, CDR1 is SGHTA and CDR2 FQGTGA. Trimming removed 0 bases from V and 1 base from J, with 6 bases in between. The CDR3 region is CASSLTLGNTEAFF. In DNA form, the CDR3 reads TGTGCCAGCAGCTTAACGTTGGGGAACACTGAAGCTTTCTTT.

V gene TRBV27 combines with J gene TRBJ2-7, with D possibly TRBD2 on 5 matching bases. The germline V gene has CDR1 MNHEY and CDR2 SMNVEV (reference sequence). This CDR3 region has 13 residues. V was pared by 5 bases and J by 3 bases, with 11 bases between. The CDR3 region is CASSQDYYYEQYF. The CDR3 DNA is TGTGCCAGCAGTCAAGACTATTACTACGAGCAGTACTTC.

J is TRBJ2-1 and V is TRBV7-1; maybe TRBD1 (6 bases). TRBV7-1 is an ORF for which the function is uncertain. The CDR3 is 15 amino acids. V shed 5 bases and J shed 6 bases, with 17 bases lying between them. The CDR3 spells CASSPNRVTSNEQFF. The CDR3 nucleotides read TGTGCCAGCAGCCCTAACAGGGTGACAAGCAATGAGCAGTTCTTC.

V usage is TRBV5-4 and J usage is TRBJ2-7; D gene unclear. CDR1 SGHNT and CDR2 YYREEE come from the germline V gene (reference sequence). This CDR3 has 15 residues. Between the trimmed V and J ends, which lost 4 bases and 3 bases, there was a span of 17 bases. In nucleotides, the CDR3 is TGTGCCAGCAGCCCGGAGAAAGGGATTTTCTACGAGCAGTACTTC. Encoded protein: CASSPEKGIFYEQYF.